Below are 11 T cell receptor beta chains sequenced from a single sample in a study of CD8 T cells in Susac syndrome. Random hexamers primed reverse transcription of about 0.5 to 1 ug RNA. TCRdb itself ran the immunoSEQ multiplex PCR reads through MiXCR, one entry per CDR3 protein. The sample lists some 140,000 distinct CDR3 sequences; around 91% were seen once. The sample consisted of CD8+ T cells from PBMCs. The receptors shown here come from a human donor with multiple sclerosis.

V is TRBV27 and J is TRBJ1-1, with a possible D match to TRBD1 (5 bases). The CDR3 is 13 residues long. Germline-derived CDR1 and CDR2 are MNHEY and SMNVEV (reference sequence). V was cut by 10 bases and J by 0 bases, with 12 bases left in between. The CDR3 DNA is TGTGCCACCTCCCCAGGGATGAACACTGAAGCTTTCTTT. This encodes CATSPGMNTEAFF.

This clonotype has more than one count but fewer than ten. The chain has TRBV7-2 and TRBJ1-5; weak D call: TRBD1 (5 bases). Germline CDR1 SGHTA, CDR2 FQGNSA. The CDR3 has 14 amino acids. Trimming pared 0 bases from V and 8 bases from J, leaving 11 bases between. This chain's CDR3 is CASSLAGEIEPQHF. In DNA, the CDR3 is TGTGCCAGCAGCTTAGCAGGGGAGATTGAGCCCCAGCATTTT.

The chain uses TRBV20-1 and TRBJ2-7; D remains unclear. The CDR3 has 13 amino acids. Deletions cut 2 bases from V and 2 bases from J, with 10 bases between. Germline V CDR1 and CDR2: DFQATT, SNEGSKA (reference sequence). The CDR3 protein is CSARSDGAYEQYF. CDR3 in DNA: TGCAGTGCTAGAAGTGACGGTGCCTACGAGCAGTACTTC.

The chain couples TRBV3-1 to TRBJ2-3; 10 nucleotides match TRBD2. V shed 5 bases, J shed 2 bases, and the junction held 1 base outside the gene matches. The CDR3 is 14 amino acids. Germline V gene data show CDR1 as LGHDT and CDR2 as YNNKEL (reference sequence). The CDR3 DNA is TGTGCCAGCAGCGGACTAGCGGCCACAGATACGCAGTATTTT. Its protein product is CASSGLAATDTQYF.

The rearrangement uses TRBV7-9 and TRBJ2-3, with 9 nucleotides matching TRBD2. The CDR3 consists of 17 residues. CDR1 and CDR2 (germline): SEHNR, FQNEAQ (reference sequence). Trimming cost V 5 bases and J 3 bases; bases outside gene matches: 12. The CDR3 sequence is CASSPKGPSGITDTQYF. DNA of the CDR3: TGTGCCAGCAGCCCCAAAGGGCCTAGCGGGATTACAGATACGCAGTATTTT.

This chain connects TRBV25-1 to TRBJ2-2, with D hard to call. Germline CDR1 and CDR2: MGHDK and SYGVNS. This CDR3 has 11 amino acids. Trimming stripped 4 bases from V and 7 bases from J, with 4 bases between. This CDR3 reads CASSVLGELFF. Here the CDR3 DNA reads TGTGCCAGCAGTGTTCTCGGGGAGCTGTTTTTT.

Here the CDR3 DNA reads TGTGCCAGCCGGCCCCAGGGAAACACTGAAGCTTTCTTT. It codes for CASRPQGNTEAFF. The gene calls are TRBV27 and TRBJ1-1; D possibly corresponds to TRBD1 (5 bases). Germline V CDR1 and CDR2: MNHEY, SMNVEV (reference sequence). The CDR3 sequence is 13 residues long. V gave up 8 bases and J gave up 2 bases, with 12 bases separating them.

The CDR3 DNA sequence: TGCAGCGTTGCGGGACAGAACAACCCATTGAACACTGAAGCTTTCTTT. This encodes CSVAGQNNPLNTEAFF. This chain connects TRBV29-1 to TRBJ1-1; 7 bases match TRBD1. V shed 4 bases and J 0 bases; nucleotides not matched to a gene: 11. The germline V gene has CDR1 SQVTM and CDR2 ANQGSEA. The CDR3 sequence is 16 residues long. Full variable domain (remainder filled in from reference TRBV29-1 and TRBJ1-1): SAVISQKPSRDICQRGTSLTIQCQVDSQVTMMFWYRQQPGQSLTLIATANQGSEATYESGFVIDKFPISRPNLTFSTLTVSNMSPEDSSIYLCSVAGQNNPLNTEAFFGQGTRLTVV.

The chain couples TRBV21-1 to TRBJ2-7; the table gives TRBD1 as D, unverified against the DNA. TRBV21-1 is labeled a pseudogene. The CDR3 extends over 14 amino acids. In DNA, the CDR3 is TGTGCCAGCAGCCCCCAGACAGGGACTTACGAGCAGTACTTC. Translation gives CASSPQTGTYEQYF.

In its sample, this clonotype was seen once. The chain has TRBV7-2 and TRBJ2-5; 8 bases agree with TRBD2. J was trimmed by 3 bases and V by 1 base; bases with no gene match: 4. Germline-derived CDR1 and CDR2 are SGHTA and FQGNSA. The CDR3 runs to 15 residues. The CDR3 loop is CASSLGVLAEETQYF. The CDR3 bases are TGTGCCAGCAGCTTAGGGGTACTAGCGGAAGAGACCCAGTACTTC.

CDR3 DNA sequence: TGCGCCAGCAGCCCCCCGGGGGGCGTCAATCAGCCCCAGCATTTT. This translates into CASSPPGGVNQPQHF. The chain couples TRBV4-1 to TRBJ1-5, with D possibly being TRBD1 (6 bases). This CDR3 spans 15 amino acids. The V gene's germline CDR1 is MGHRA and CDR2 YSYEKL. V gave up 4 bases and J gave up 3 bases, with 13 bases separating them.